One and the same sample provided the 8 T cell receptor beta chains below, sequenced in a study of molecular identifiers for immune sequencing clone quantification. TCRdb re-called the PCR reads with MiXCR, one entry per CDR3 protein. Of 85,000 to 100,000 distinct CDR3 sequences in the sample, roughly a quarter were seen once. Source material: naive CD8+ T cells from blood, with Jurkat cell RNA spiked in. Stated subset: FACS-sorted CD8+CD4-CCR7+CD45RA+ naive T cells. These receptors were collected from a human donor in good health. Some libraries in this study had Jurkat cell RNA spiked in.

Worth noting for this clonotype: Being one base from a much bigger clone, this may be a read error. The chain combines TRBV3-1 with TRBJ2-5; D is unclear. The CDR3 sequence is 14 residues long. The germline V gene has CDR1 LGHDT and CDR2 YNNKEL (reference sequence). This CDR3 reads CAGSQATVEETQYF. The CDR3 coding sequence is TGTGCCGGCAGCCAAGCTACGGTGGAGGAGACCCAGTACTTC.

There are a few counts of this clonotype. The chain joins TRBV20-1 to TRBJ2-7; TRBD2 agrees at 10 bases. The trim removed 0 bases at V and 5 bases at J, leaving 7 bases unmatched. Germline CDR1 and CDR2: DFQATT and SNEGSKA (reference sequence). This CDR3 contains 15 residues. CDR3 region: CSARDHLAGVNEQYF. The DNA of the CDR3 is TGCAGTGCTAGAGATCATCTAGCGGGAGTCAACGAGCAGTACTTC.

With regard to this clonotype: With a much larger clone just one base away, this may be a read error. The gene calls are TRBV12-3 or TRBV12-4 and TRBJ2-3; TRBD1 might be the D (6 bases). The CDR3 spans 15 residues. Trimming took 4 bases from V and 0 from J, leaving 11 bases between them. CDR3 residues: CASSSGATSTDTQYF. Here the CDR3 DNA reads TGTGCCAGCAGTTCAGGGGCTACTAGCACAGATACGCAGTATTTT.

This clonotype was detected a few times. The chain recombines TRBV6-2 or TRBV6-3 with TRBJ2-3, with TRBD2 identical over 11 bases. Germline assignment: CDR1 MNHEY and CDR2 SVGEGT. With V trimmed by 6 bases and J by 4 bases, 18 bases remained unmatched. This CDR3 has 19 residues. CDR3 region: CASSGPIAGGVSPADTQYF. Written as DNA, the CDR3 is TGTGCCAGCAGCGGGCCAATAGCGGGAGGGGTTAGCCCCGCAGATACGCAGTATTTT.

For this clonotype: This may be a read error, as it is one base from a much larger clone. This CDR3 is CASSKTPTCEQYF. The CDR3 nucleotides are TGTGCCAGCAGTAAGACCCCGACCTGCGAGCAGTACTTC. The chain has TRBV27 and TRBJ2-7; D is unresolved. The length of the CDR3 is 13 residues. Trimming cost V 5 bases and J 6 bases, with 14 bases left between them. Germline loops: CDR1 MNHEY, CDR2 SMNVEV (reference sequence).

As to this clonotype: This sequence may be a read error, since a much larger clone differs from it by one base. V and J are TRBV7-7 and TRBJ2-5; tentatively, D is TRBD2 (6 bases). CDR3 length equals 14 residues. Germline V gene sequence: CDR1 SSHAT, CDR2 FNYEAQ (reference sequence). The DNA of the CDR3 is TGTGCTAGCAGCCCCACCCCCAGCGGGGAGACCCAGTACTTC. Translated: CASSPTPSGETQYF.

This clonotype was counted many times. The V call is TRBV4-2, the J call TRBJ1-2; tentatively, D is TRBD1 (6 bases). V lost 0 bases and J lost 6, with 17 bases in between. Per germline, CDR1 LGHNA and CDR2 YNFKEQ. The CDR3 is 16 residues long. The CDR3 DNA sequence: TGTGCCAGCAGCCAAGAACAGGATGAAGGGGGAAATGGCTACACCTTC. This codes for CASSQEQDEGGNGYTF.

This clonotype showed up many times. This chain links TRBV9 with TRBJ1-6, with D maybe TRBD1 (6 bases). Germline V gene lookup returns CDR1 SGDLS and CDR2 YYNGEE. There are 14 residues in the CDR3. V was clipped by 3 bases and J by 7 bases, with 11 bases between them. The CDR3 loop is CASSEGGSNSPLHF. CDR3 sequence (DNA): TGTGCCAGCAGCGAAGGGGGTTCGAATTCACCCCTCCACTTT.